This TCR beta chain was identified in a study of blood T cell repertoires in COVID-19. About the study: Collection of acute and convalescent COVID-19 samples took place in the United States, Italy and Spain. PBMCs, B-cell-depleted T cells, or T cells were the source of the cDNA or gDNA that made up the material.

In the study's own analysis: Reference gene primer amplification gave nucleated cell count estimates. The table came from immunoSEQ multiplex PCR; TCRdb's copy has only in-frame clones and leaves some out. For V, J and clone size, that table is used; D and trimming come from the DNA. The sample includes around 83,000 clones, around 84% seen only once; the top ten take under 8.5%. V was trimmed by 7 bases and J by 4 bases, leaving 17 bases between them. The germline gives CDR1 MNHNY, CDR2 SVGAGI (reference sequence). The CDR3 is 15 amino acids. This chain links TRBV6-6 with TRBJ1-5; D remains ambiguous. The sample was peripheral blood. This sequence was found in a man aged 80 or over with active or convalescent COVID-19. CDR3 DNA sequence: TGTGCCAGCATGGGCGTCCAGAATGGGAATCAGCCCCAGCATTTT. This sequence encodes CASMGVQNGNQPQHF.